The rows below give T cell receptor beta chains drawn from one sample of a study of CD8 T cells in ankylosing spondylitis. One entry per CDR3 protein, called by TCRdb with MiXCR from the 5' RACE reads. The data contain around 180,000 distinct CDR3 sequences, 15% to 20% of them singletons. Source material: blood, either unsorted or a sorted T cell fraction (not recorded which). The receptors here all came from a male donor aged 10 to 30 with ankylosing spondylitis or in good health (not recorded which). CDR3s include the opening cysteine and the closing phenylalanine or tryptophan. A D gene is named only where the DNA matches it firmly. Where a row states a size, it is once, few, many or the class of an expanded clone; other rows omit it.

clone_size	cdr3_length	d_call	v_call	j_call	cdr3_aa	cdr3_nt
few	14	TRBD1	TRBV19	TRBJ2-1	CASSPLGQGNEQFF	TGTGCCAGTAGTCCCCTGGGACAGGGGAATGAGCAGTTCTTC
many	15	NA	TRBV2	TRBJ2-1	CASSEDWQGGNEQFF	TGTGCCAGCAGTGAAGATTGGCAGGGTGGAAATGAGCAGTTCTTC
NA	16	TRBD2	TRBV2	TRBJ2-5	CASSEGTSGRRGDQYF	TGTGCCAGCAGTGAAGGGACTAGCGGCCGCCGGGGAGACCAGTACTTC
many	14	NA	TRBV5-6	TRBJ2-3	CASSALGGTDTQYF	TGTGCCAGCAGCGCCCTAGGGGGGACAGATACGCAGTATTTT
many	19	NA	TRBV5-1	TRBJ2-6	CASTPFPDLVQRGANVLTF	TGCGCCAGCACACCTTTTCCCGACCTCGTTCAGCGGGGGGCCAACGTCCTGACTTTC
once	15	NA	TRBV29-1	TRBJ2-5	CSVEEAGIHQETQYF	TGCAGCGTTGAAGAGGCGGGGATTCACCAAGAGACCCAGTACTTC
many	14	NA	TRBV28	TRBJ1-2	CASTLLGRDYGYTF	TGTGCCAGCACCTTATTGGGGCGGGACTATGGCTACACCTTC
many	15	NA	TRBV6-2/TRBV6-3	TRBJ2-1	CASSYQGLALNEQFF	TGTGCCAGCAGTTACCAGGGACTGGCCCTAAATGAGCAGTTCTTC
NA	17	NA	TRBV4-3	TRBJ1-4	CASSRWTRSATNEKLFF	TGCGCCAGCAGCCGTTGGACCCGCTCAGCAACTAATGAAAAACTGTTTTTT
many	16	NA	TRBV5-1	TRBJ2-2	CASSLEGRGNTGELFF	TGCGCCAGCAGCTTGGAAGGCAGGGGGAACACCGGGGAGCTGTTTTTT
many	13	NA	TRBV12-3/TRBV12-4	TRBJ1-1	CASSFPPGGQAFF	TGTGCCAGCAGTTTCCCGCCTGGAGGCCAAGCTTTCTTT
many	12	TRBD2	TRBV29-1	TRBJ2-1	CSARGGRHEQFF	TGCAGCGCCCGGGGGGGGAGACATGAGCAGTTCTTC
many	16	TRBD2	TRBV12-3/TRBV12-4	TRBJ2-5	CASSAGTTSLQETQYF	TGTGCCAGCAGTGCCGGGACTACCTCTCTCCAAGAGACCCAGTACTTC
NA	13	TRBD2	TRBV6-5	TRBJ2-7	CASRKLAVYEQYF	TGTGCCAGCAGGAAACTAGCGGTCTACGAGCAGTACTTC
many	15	NA	TRBV4-2	TRBJ2-7	CASSQVGGYSYEQYF	TGTGCCAGCAGCCAAGTTGGGGGCTACTCCTACGAGCAGTACTTC
many	16	TRBD2	TRBV7-3	TRBJ2-1	CASSLEGTSGAQEQFF	TGTGCCAGCAGCTTAGAGGGGACTAGCGGGGCCCAAGAGCAGTTCTTC
NA	14	NA	TRBV2	TRBJ2-5	CASSEEGYGETQYF	TGTGCCAGCAGTGAAGAGGGCTACGGGGAGACCCAGTACTTC
many	16	TRBD1	TRBV7-6	TRBJ2-2	CASSPGQGVGFGELFF	TGTGCCAGCAGCCCGGGACAGGGGGTCGGTTTCGGGGAGCTGTTTTTT
many	14	NA	TRBV7-2	TRBJ2-7	CASSLSGRADEQYF	TGTGCCAGCAGCTTAAGCGGCAGGGCGGACGAGCAGTACTTC
many	13	NA	TRBV7-8	TRBJ2-2	CASSLIGAGELFF	TGTGCCAGCAGCTTAATCGGGGCCGGGGAGCTGTTTTTT
many	17	TRBD2	TRBV6-5	TRBJ2-4	CASSPFSGRGAKNIQYF	TGTGCCAGCAGCCCCTTTAGCGGGAGGGGGGCCAAAAACATTCAGTACTTC
many	13	NA	TRBV6-5	TRBJ2-2	CASSYFPTGELFF	TGTGCCAGCAGTTACTTCCCTACCGGGGAGCTGTTTTTT
many	15	NA	TRBV12-3/TRBV12-4	TRBJ2-1	CASSPPAHRDNERFF	TGTGCCAGCAGCCCCCCGGCCCACAGGGATAATGAGCGGTTCTTC
many	15	TRBD1	TRBV27	TRBJ1-5	CASRKRTGEDQPQHF	TGTGCCAGCAGAAAACGGACAGGGGAGGACCAGCCCCAGCATTTT
NA	16	NA	TRBV5-1	TRBJ2-1	CASTQLSGEGGNEQFF	TGCGCCAGCACCCAATTGTCAGGGGAGGGTGGAAATGAGCAGTTCTTC
many	15	NA	TRBV7-6	TRBJ2-5	CASSLIVQGRETQYF	TGTGCCAGCAGCTTAATCGTACAGGGGAGGGAGACCCAGTACTTC
many	14	NA	TRBV29-1	TRBJ1-1	CSVGFRAANTEAFF	TGCAGCGTTGGATTCAGGGCCGCGAACACTGAAGCTTTCTTT
few	15	TRBD1	TRBV29-1	TRBJ1-2	CSGREPGQGVHGYTF	TGCAGCGGCAGAGAACCGGGACAGGGGGTCCATGGCTACACCTTC
NA	15	TRBD1	TRBV5-1	TRBJ2-1	CASGGHRGSYNEQFF	TGCGCCAGCGGCGGGCACAGGGGCTCCTACAATGAGCAGTTCTTC
few	13	NA	TRBV4-3	TRBJ2-1	CASSQEMLHEQFF	TGCGCCAGCAGCCAAGAAATGCTCCATGAGCAGTTCTTC
many	17	NA	TRBV14	TRBJ2-1	CASSPRKLGLSYNEQFF	TGTGCCAGCAGCCCCCGCAAACTGGGGCTCTCCTACAATGAGCAGTTCTTC
NA	15	TRBD1	TRBV6-1	TRBJ2-1	CASGTGGRSYNEQFF	TGTGCCAGCGGTACAGGGGGACGCTCCTACAATGAGCAGTTCTTC
many	15	TRBD1	TRBV20-1	TRBJ2-1	CSAQKGQGVIREQFF	TGCAGTGCTCAAAAGGGACAGGGTGTAATTAGGGAGCAGTTCTTC
NA	14	NA	TRBV7-2	TRBJ2-5	CASSLATTQETQYF	TGTGCCAGCAGCTTAGCGACCACCCAAGAGACCCAGTACTTC
many	13	NA	TRBV5-1	TRBJ1-5	CASSLAQGSPQHF	TGCGCCAGCAGCTTGGCCCAGGGGTCGCCCCAGCATTTT
NA	15	TRBD2	TRBV19	TRBJ2-2	CASGLAGEGTGELFF	TGTGCCAGCGGGTTAGCGGGAGAGGGCACCGGGGAGCTGTTTTTT
many	12	NA	TRBV6-2/TRBV6-3	TRBJ2-3	CASRQGPDTQYF	TGTGCCAGCAGACAGGGCCCAGATACGCAGTATTTT
many	14	TRBD1	TRBV19	TRBJ1-2	CASSDRVRTYGYTF	TGTGCCAGTAGCGACAGGGTTCGGACCTATGGCTACACCTTC
many	16	TRBD2	TRBV20-1	TRBJ2-7	CSARPYSGTSVYEQYF	TGCAGTGCTAGACCTTATTCCGGGACTAGCGTATACGAGCAGTACTTC
once	13	NA	TRBV27	TRBJ2-7	CAIAQGASYEQYF	TGTGCCATCGCCCAGGGCGCCTCCTACGAGCAGTACTTC
NA	15	NA	TRBV5-4	TRBJ2-3	CASSLRQGGRDTQYF	TGTGCCAGCAGCTTGCGGCAGGGCGGTAGAGATACGCAGTATTTT
NA	14	NA	TRBV29-1	TRBJ1-2	CSVGSGQLYYGYTF	TGCAGCGTTGGTTCCGGACAACTTTACTATGGCTACACCTTC
NA	15	NA	TRBV5-4	TRBJ1-2	CASSSPAGAHYGYTF	TGTGCCAGCAGCTCCCCCGCGGGGGCTCACTATGGCTACACCTTC
many	12	NA	TRBV10-3	TRBJ2-7	CAISDNSYEQYF	TGTGCCATCAGTGACAACAGCTACGAGCAGTACTTC
few	12	NA	TRBV6-1	TRBJ2-1	CASSELGDEQFF	TGTGCCAGCAGTGAACTCGGCGATGAGCAGTTCTTC